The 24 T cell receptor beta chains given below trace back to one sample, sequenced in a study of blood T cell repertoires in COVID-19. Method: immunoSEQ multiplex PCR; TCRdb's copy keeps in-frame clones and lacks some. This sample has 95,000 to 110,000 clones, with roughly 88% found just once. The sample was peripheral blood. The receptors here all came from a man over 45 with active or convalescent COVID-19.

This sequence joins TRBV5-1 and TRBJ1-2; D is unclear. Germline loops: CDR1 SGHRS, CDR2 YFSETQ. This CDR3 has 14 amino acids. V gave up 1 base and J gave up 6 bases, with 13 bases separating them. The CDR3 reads CASSLRGYSDGYTF. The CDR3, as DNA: TGCGCCAGCAGCTTGCGGGGTTATTCGGATGGCTACACCTTC.

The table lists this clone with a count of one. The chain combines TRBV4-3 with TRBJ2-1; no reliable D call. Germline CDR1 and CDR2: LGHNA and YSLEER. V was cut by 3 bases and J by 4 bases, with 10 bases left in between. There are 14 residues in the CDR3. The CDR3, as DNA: TGCGCCAGCAGCCAGCGAAGAGAGTACAATGAGCAGTTCTTC. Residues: CASSQRREYNEQFF.

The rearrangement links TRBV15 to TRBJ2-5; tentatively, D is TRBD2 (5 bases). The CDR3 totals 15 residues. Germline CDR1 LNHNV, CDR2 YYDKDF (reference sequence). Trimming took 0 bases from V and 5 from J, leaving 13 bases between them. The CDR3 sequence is CATSRDKGAGETQYF. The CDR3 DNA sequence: TGTGCCACCAGCAGAGATAAGGGAGCTGGCGAGACCCAGTACTTC.

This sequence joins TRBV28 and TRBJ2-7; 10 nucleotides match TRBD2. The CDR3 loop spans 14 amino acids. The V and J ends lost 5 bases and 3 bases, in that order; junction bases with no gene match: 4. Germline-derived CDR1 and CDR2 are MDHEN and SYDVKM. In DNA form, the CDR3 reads TGTGCCAGCAGTCACACTAGCGGGAACTACGAGCAGTACTTC. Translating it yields CASSHTSGNYEQYF.

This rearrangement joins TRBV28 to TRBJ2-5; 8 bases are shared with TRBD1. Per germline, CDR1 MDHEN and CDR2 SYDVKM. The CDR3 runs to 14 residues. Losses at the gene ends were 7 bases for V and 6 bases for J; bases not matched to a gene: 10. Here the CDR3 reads CASTEPGGIKTQYF. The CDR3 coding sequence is TGTGCCAGCACGGAGCCAGGGGGCATAAAGACCCAGTACTTC. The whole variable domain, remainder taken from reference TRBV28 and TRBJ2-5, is DVKVTQSSRYLVKRTGEKVFLECVQDMDHENMFWYRQDPGLGLRLIYFSYDVKMKEKGDIPEGYSVSREKKERFSLILESASTNQTSMYLCASTEPGGIKTQYFGPGTRLLVL.

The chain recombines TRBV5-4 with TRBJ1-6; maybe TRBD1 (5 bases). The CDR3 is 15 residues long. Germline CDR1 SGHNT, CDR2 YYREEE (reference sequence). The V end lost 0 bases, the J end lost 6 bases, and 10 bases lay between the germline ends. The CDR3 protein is CASSLEGRVNSPLHF. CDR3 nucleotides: TGTGCCAGCAGCTTGGAGGGCAGGGTTAATTCACCCCTCCACTTT.

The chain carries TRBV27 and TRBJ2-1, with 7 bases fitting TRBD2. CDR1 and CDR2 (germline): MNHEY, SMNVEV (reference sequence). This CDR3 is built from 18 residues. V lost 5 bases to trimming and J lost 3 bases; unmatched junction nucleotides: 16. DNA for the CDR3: TGTGCCAGCAGTAAGTCTCGGAGGAGTCGGGAGGACTACAATGAGCAGTTCTTC. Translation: CASSKSRRSREDYNEQFF.

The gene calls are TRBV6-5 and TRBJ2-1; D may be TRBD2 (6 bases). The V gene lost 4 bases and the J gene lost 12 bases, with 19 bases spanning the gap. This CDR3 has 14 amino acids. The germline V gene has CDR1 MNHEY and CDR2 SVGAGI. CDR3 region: CASSSTSGVAGQFF. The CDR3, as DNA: TGTGCCAGCAGTTCGACCTCGGGGGTCGCTGGGCAGTTCTTC.

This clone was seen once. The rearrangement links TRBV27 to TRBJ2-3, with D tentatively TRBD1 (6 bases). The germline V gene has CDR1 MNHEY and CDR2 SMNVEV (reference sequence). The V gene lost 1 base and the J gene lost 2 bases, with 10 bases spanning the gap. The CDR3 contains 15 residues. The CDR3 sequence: CASSLWAGDTDTQYF. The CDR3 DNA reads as TGTGCCAGCAGTTTATGGGCAGGGGACACAGATACGCAGTATTTT.

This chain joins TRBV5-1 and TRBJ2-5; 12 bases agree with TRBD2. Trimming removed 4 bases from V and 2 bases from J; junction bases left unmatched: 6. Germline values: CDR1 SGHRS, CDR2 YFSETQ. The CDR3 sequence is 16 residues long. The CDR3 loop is CASSTGLAGFQETQYF. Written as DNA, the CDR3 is TGCGCCAGCAGCACAGGACTAGCGGGGTTTCAAGAGACCCAGTACTTC.

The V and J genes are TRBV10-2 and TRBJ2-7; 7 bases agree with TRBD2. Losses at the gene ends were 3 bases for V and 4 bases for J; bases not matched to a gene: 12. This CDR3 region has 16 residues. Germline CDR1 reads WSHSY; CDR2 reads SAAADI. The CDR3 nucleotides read TGCGCCAGCAGTGAATTGTGGGGGACTACAGGTTACGAGCAGTACTTC. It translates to CASSELWGTTGYEQYF.

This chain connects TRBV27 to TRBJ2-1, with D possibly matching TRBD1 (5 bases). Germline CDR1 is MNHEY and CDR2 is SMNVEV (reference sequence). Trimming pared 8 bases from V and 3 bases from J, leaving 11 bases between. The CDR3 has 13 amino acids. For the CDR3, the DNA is TGTGCCAGCCAAGGGGCCAACTACAATGAGCAGTTCTTC. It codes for CASQGANYNEQFF.

The CDR3 loop reads CASRVRETEAFF. In nucleotides, the CDR3 is TGTGCCAGTCGAGTGAGGGAGACTGAAGCTTTCTTT. V gene TRBV19 combines with J gene TRBJ1-1, with D uncertain. The CDR3 runs to 12 residues. V was cut by 8 bases and J by 5 bases, with 12 bases left in between. Germline CDR1 is LNHDA and CDR2 is SQIVND (reference sequence).

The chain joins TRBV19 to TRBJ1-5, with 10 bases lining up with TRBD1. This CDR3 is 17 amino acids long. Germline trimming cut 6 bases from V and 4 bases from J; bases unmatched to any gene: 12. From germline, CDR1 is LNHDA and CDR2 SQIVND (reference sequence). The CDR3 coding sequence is TGTGCCAGTAGATCCCGGGACAGGGGCTTAGGGAATCAGCCCCAGCATTTT. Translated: CASRSRDRGLGNQPQHF.

This chain's CDR3 is CASSLVAWASGRSTDTQYF. CDR3 coding DNA: TGTGCCAGCAGCTTAGTAGCTTGGGCTAGCGGGAGGAGCACAGATACGCAGTATTTT. The genes are TRBV13 and TRBJ2-3, with 11 bases lining up with TRBD2. The CDR3 loop spans 19 amino acids. Germline lookup yields CDR1 PRHDT and CDR2 FYEKMQ (reference sequence). Trimming at V came to 1 base and at J to 0 bases, leaving 9 bases not matched to a gene.

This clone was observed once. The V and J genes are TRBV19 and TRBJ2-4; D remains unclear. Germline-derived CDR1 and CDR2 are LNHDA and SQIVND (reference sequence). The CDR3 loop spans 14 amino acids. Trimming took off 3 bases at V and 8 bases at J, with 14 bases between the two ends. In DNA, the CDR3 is TGTGCCAGTAGTATTACGCCGACCCGGGACATTCAGTACTTC. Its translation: CASSITPTRDIQYF.

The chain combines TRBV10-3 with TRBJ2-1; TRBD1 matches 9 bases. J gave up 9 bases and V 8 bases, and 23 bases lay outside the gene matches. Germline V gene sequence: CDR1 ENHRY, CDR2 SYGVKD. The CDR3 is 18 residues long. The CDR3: CAIGSGQGLGGGRSEQFF. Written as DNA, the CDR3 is TGTGCCATCGGTTCGGGACAGGGCTTGGGTGGCGGGAGATCTGAGCAGTTCTTC.

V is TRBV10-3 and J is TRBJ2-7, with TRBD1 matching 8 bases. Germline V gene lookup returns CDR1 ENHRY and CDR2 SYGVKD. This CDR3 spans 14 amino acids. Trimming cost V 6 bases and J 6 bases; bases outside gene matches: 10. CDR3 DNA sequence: TGTGCCATCAGAAACCGGGACAGGACCGGCGAGCAGTACTTC. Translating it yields CAIRNRDRTGEQYF.

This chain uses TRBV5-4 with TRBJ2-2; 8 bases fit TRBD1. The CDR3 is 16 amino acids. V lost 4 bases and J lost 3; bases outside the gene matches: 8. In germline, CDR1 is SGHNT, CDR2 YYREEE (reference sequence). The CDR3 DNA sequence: TGTGCCAGCAGCCTCGACAGGGGTGGGGACACCGGGGAGCTGTTTTTT. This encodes CASSLDRGGDTGELFF.

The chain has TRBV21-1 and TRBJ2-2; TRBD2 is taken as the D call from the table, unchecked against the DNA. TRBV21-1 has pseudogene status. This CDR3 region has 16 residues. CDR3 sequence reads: CARPPACSGNTGELFF. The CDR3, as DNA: TGTGCCAGACCACCCGCGTGTAGCGGGAACACCGGGGAGCTGTTTTTT.

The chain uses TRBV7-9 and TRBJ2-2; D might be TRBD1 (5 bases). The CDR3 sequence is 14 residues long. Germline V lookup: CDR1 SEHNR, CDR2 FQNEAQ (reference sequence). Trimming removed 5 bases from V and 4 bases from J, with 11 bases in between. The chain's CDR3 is CASSDRGSTGELFF. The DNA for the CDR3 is TGTGCCAGCAGCGATAGGGGTTCCACCGGGGAGCTGTTTTTT.

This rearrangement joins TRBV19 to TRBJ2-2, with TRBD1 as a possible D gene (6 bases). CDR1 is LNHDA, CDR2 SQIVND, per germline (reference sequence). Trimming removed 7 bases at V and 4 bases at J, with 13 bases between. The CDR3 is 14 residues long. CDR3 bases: TGTGCCAGTAACAACAGGGCGGGCACCGGGGAGCTGTTTTTT. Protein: CASNNRAGTGELFF.

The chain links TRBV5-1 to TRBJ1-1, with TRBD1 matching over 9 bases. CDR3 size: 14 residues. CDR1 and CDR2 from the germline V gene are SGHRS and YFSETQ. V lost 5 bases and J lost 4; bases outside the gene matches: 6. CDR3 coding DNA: TGCGCCAGCAGGAAGGACAGGGGTGGCACTGAAGCTTTCTTT. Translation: CASRKDRGGTEAFF.

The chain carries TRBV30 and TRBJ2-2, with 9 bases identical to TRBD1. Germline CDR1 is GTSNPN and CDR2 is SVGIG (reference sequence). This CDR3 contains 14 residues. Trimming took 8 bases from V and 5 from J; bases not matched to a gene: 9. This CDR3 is CARSDRGRTGELFF. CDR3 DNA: TGTGCCCGCAGCGACAGGGGGAGGACCGGGGAGCTGTTTTTT.